This TCR beta chain was obtained from a study of blood T cell repertoires in COVID-19. V was pared by 3 bases and J by 6 bases, with 4 bases of the junction left unmatched. The V gene's germline CDR1 is MDHEN and CDR2 SYDVKM. CDR3 length: 15 residues. Repertoires were generated with immunoSEQ multiplex PCR, while TCRdb's copy carries only in-frame clones and drops some. Of some 250,000 clones listed, 75% to 90% are singletons. The sample comprised PBMCs or T cells enriched from blood (not recorded which). The chain has TRBV28 and TRBJ2-7; TRBD2 aligns across 14 bases. The clonotype originates from a man aged 40-55 years who had recovered from COVID-19. The CDR3 nucleotides read TGTGCCAGCAGTTTGCCGGGGACTAGCGGGAGCGAGCAGTACTTC. Amino acid sequence: CASSLPGTSGSEQYF.